This T cell receptor beta chain was identified in a study of T cell responses to AZD1222 COVID-19 vaccine (dated by TCRdb to the early 2020s). In the study overall: A total of about 250 trial participants underwent TCR sequencing, of whom under 220 had received two doses of AZD1222 and roughly 26 had received two doses of the MenACWY control vaccine. Trial participants were enrolled into age subgroups of 18-55, 56-69 and 70-plus years, which contained 148, 28 and 57 TCR-sequenced participants, respectively.

General conclusions and limits of the study: Conclusions about previously exposed vaccinees are limited, since just a handful of AZD1222 recipients were seropositive for SARS-CoV-2 at baseline. No day 14 peak-response samples were available, so repertoires were characterized only after the peak T cell response. After two AZD1222 doses, spike-specific TCR breadth and depth were significantly higher than at day 0 and than in MenACWY recipients. The 56-69-year group was small, and its depth increase did not reach significance, likely because of low power. Participants were mostly white British, with more females than males. The authors suggested clonal diversity may have been underestimated. Reportedly, almost half of the unique spike-specific TCRs recognized epitopes lying outside the regions that are mutated in the B.1.351 and B.1.1.7 variants. The whole spike protein was spanned by vaccine-associated CD4 TCRs, and dominant responses were seen in regions 160-218 and 743-854.

The germline V gene supplies CDR1 MDHEN and CDR2 SYDVKM. V has 5 bases trimmed and J has 5 bases trimmed; junction bases matching no gene number 4. From cysteine to phenylalanine, the CDR3 is 13 amino acids long. Only the CDR3 DNA is retained, 39 bases long and in frame from the first base. Reading the label with the study, this specimen's time point is: about 28 days (+/-7) after the second vaccine dose. AZD1222 recipients whose second dose came at about 4 weeks and those whose second dose came at about 12 weeks were combined into one group, since spike-specific TCR depth and breadth did not differ between the two schedules. Vaccinee samples were obtained from the UK trials COV001 and COV002, which included a single-blind randomized controlled phase 2/3 trial of AZD1222 (ChAdOx1 nCoV-19) in healthy adults. For TCRbeta chain sequencing, PBMC samples were collected from trial participants at day 0 and at day 28 after the second dose.

The CDR3 regions of human TCRbeta chains were analyzed by immunosequencing. The original pipeline was this. TCRs in the repertoires were compared against a reference library of SARS-CoV-2-specific TCRs that had been generated with the MIRA antigen-specificity platform. Breadth meant the fraction of unique TCRs that were SARS-CoV-2-associated, whereas depth meant the fraction of total T cells that were SARS-CoV-2-associated. Using the MIRA data, each spike-specific TCR was assigned both to the spike region to which the TCR was reactive and to a CD4 or CD8 class. Log10-transformed breadth and depth values were compared by one-way ANOVA with Sidak's multiple comparisons tests. The clones in this table, taken by TCRdb from immuneACCESS, are in-frame only. Not every clone is retained; where verified, under half of the shortfall comes from an unresolved V gene, and the cause of the rest is unknown. V and J calls plus clone size are reproduced from that table; the DNA served to infer D and trimming. Within this sample are about 130,000 clones, with approximately 92% of them counted one time only. The top ten constitute approximately 6.8% of the sample.

Details on this clone: The clone's antigen remains unknown. Base qualities are not recorded, but no much larger clone differs from it by a single base.

The sample consisted of peripheral blood, taken 28 days after the second AZD1222 dose. The chain was built from TRBV28 and TRBJ1-2, and TRBD1 matches 8 of the central bases. This TCR was recovered from an adult who received the AZD1222 COVID-19 vaccine. The sequenced DNA is TGTGCCAGCAGTCCACAGGGGGTATATGGCTACACCTTC. Its translation is CASSPQGVYGYTF.